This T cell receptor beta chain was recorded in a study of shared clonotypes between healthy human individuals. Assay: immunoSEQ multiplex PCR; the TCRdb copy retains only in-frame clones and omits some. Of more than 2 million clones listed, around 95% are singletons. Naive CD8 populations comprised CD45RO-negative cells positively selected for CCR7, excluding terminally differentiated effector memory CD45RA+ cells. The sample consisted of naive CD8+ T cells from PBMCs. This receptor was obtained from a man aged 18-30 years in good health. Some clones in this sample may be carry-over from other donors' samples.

This chain's CDR3 is CASSLDGQGNTQYF. DNA of the CDR3: TGTGCCAGCAGCTTAGATGGCCAGGGAAACACGCAGTATTTT. The chain combines TRBV7-9 with TRBJ2-3; weak D call: TRBD1 (5 bases). Trimming shortened V by 1 base and J by 9 bases, and 14 bases separated the two germline ends. Germline V gives CDR1 SEHNR, CDR2 FQNEAQ (reference sequence). This CDR3 spans 14 amino acids.